This T cell receptor (beta chain) is from a study of cytomegalovirus exposure and HLA in healthy donors. The CDR3 length is 14 residues. V was pared by 6 bases and J by 7 bases, with 16 bases between. Germline values: CDR1 SGHRS, CDR2 YFSETQ. PCR employed 60 Vbeta and 13 Jbeta primers. TCRdb keeps only in-frame clones here, not all; method: immunoSEQ multiplex PCR. The profile shows 85,000 to 120,000 clones, around 82% of them singletons. The sequenced sample consisted of PBMCs. This chain connects TRBV5-1 to TRBJ1-4; perhaps TRBD1 as D (6 bases). The sequence was obtained from a middle-aged man in good health and CMV-seronegative. The CDR3 loop is CASTSGGGREKLFF. The CDR3 DNA follows: TGCGCCAGCACCAGCGGGGGGGGGCGTGAAAAACTGTTTTTT. The full variable domain, in which reference TRBV5-1 and TRBJ1-4 provide the parts outside the CDR3, is KAGVTQTPRYLIKTRGQQVTLSCSPISGHRSVSWYQQTPGQGLQFLFEYFSETQRNKGNFPGRFSGRQFSNSRSEMNVSTLELGDSALYLCASTSGGGREKLFFGSGTQLSVL.